One TCR beta chain is described in this entry. The antigen is not known. Described time point: time of PML onset. This record belongs to a study of multiple sclerosis patients with progressive multifocal leukoencephalopathy. Study observations and caveats: PML-onset expanded TRB clones were detectable before and during natalizumab therapy.

Produced via immunoSEQ multiplex PCR; TCRdb's table is partial and in-frame only. The profile covers approximately 31,000 clones, with roughly nine tenths appearing a single time and more than 3% taken by the ten largest. The J segment lost 5 bases and the V segment lost 2 bases, leaving 4 bases of the junction unmatched. CDR3 size: 17 residues. CDR1 is LNHNV, CDR2 YYDKDF, per germline (reference sequence). This clonotype was sampled from a human donor with progressive multifocal leukoencephalopathy. V is TRBV15 and J is TRBJ2-2; 14 nucleotides align to TRBD2. This material consisted of PBMCs, taken from a patient treated with natalizumab. The CDR3 DNA is TGTGCCACCAGCAGACCCGGGACTAGCGGGAGAACCGGGGAGCTGTTTTTT. Translating it yields CATSRPGTSGRTGELFF.